This TCR beta chain was identified in a study of blood T cell repertoires in COVID-19. Study-level information: The study drew acute and convalescent COVID-19 samples from the United States, Italy and Spain.

This table comes from immunoSEQ multiplex PCR, and its TCRdb copy is limited to in-frame clones, with some not included. The sample records approximately 100,000 clones, 87% being singletons. The CDR3 runs to 18 residues. The ends lost 0 bases at V and 0 bases at J; junction bases unmatched: 8. Germline-derived CDR1 and CDR2 are LNHDA and SQIVND (reference sequence). This clone was observed a handful of times. Sequencing was done on a sample of peripheral blood. The sequence derives from a man aged 45-65 years in a cohort sampled during active COVID-19. This sequence joins TRBV19 and TRBJ1-5, with 7 bases aligning to TRBD1. The CDR3 loop is CASSIDEGAGPSNQPQHF. CDR3 in DNA: TGTGCCAGTAGTATAGATGAGGGGGCAGGGCCTAGCAATCAGCCCCAGCATTTT. Filled out from reference TRBV19 and TRBJ1-5, the complete variable domain reads DGGITQSPKYLFRKEGQNVTLSCEQNLNHDAMYWYRQDPGQGLRLIYYSQIVNDFQKGDIAEGYSVSREKKESFPLTVTSAQKNPTAFYLCASSIDEGAGPSNQPQHFGDGTRLSIL.